This T cell receptor (beta chain) stems from a study of vaccination effects on CD4 cells after COVID-19. About the study: Researchers obtained post-vaccine samples at a median of 72 days past the second dose.

This clone was counted once. Its target is not known. V shed 4 bases and J shed 4 bases, with 13 bases lying between them. Germline CDR1 is MGHDK and CDR2 is SYGVNS. CDR3 size: 14 residues. The method was immunoSEQ multiplex PCR; TCRdb's version includes in-frame clones alone and lacks a portion of them. This table has approximately 30,000 clones, over 55% appearing once. After expansion with viral peptide pools in the ViraFEST assay, antigen-specific CD4+ T cells were sequenced. It was after approximately 10 days of culture that CD4+ T cells were isolated. Either the BNT162b2 or mRNA-1273 vaccine was given to participants in two doses. A few million PBMC were seeded per well and grown in the presence of roughly 9.3 IU/ml IL-2 and 8.5 to 10 ug/ml peptides. It was on days 3 and 7 that half the medium was replaced with IL-2 medium.

The sequenced sample was CD4+ T cells from PBMCs cultured with SARS-CoV-2 spike peptides, obtained after COVID-19 vaccination. The TCR sequence derives from a human donor who received a COVID-19 vaccine. The chain joins TRBV25-1 to TRBJ1-1; perhaps TRBD1 as D (6 bases). In DNA form, the CDR3 reads TGTGCCAGCAGTGGTACAGGGCTGGGCACTGAAGCTTTCTTT. The encoded protein is CASSGTGLGTEAFF.